This TCR beta chain was captured in a study of OX40 agonist ivuxolimab in advanced cancers. This clone was counted a single time. Germline V gives CDR1 MDHEN, CDR2 SYDVKM. CDR3 size: 11 residues. The V gene lost 8 bases and the J gene lost 10 bases, with 11 bases spanning the gap. TCRdb keeps only in-frame clones here, not all; method: immunoSEQ multiplex PCR. The top ten clones hold 3% to 4% of a sample with some 95,000 clones, around 82% of them seen once. This clonotype was sampled from an adult with an advanced solid tumor such as melanoma, head and neck, liver or kidney cancer. The chain is built from TRBV28 and TRBJ1-4, with no clear D. Specimen: CD4+ or CD8+ T cells sorted from blood, collected in a trial of the OX40 agonist ivuxolimab. The CDR3 DNA sequence: TGTGCCAGCGGTACGAAGCGAAAACTGTTTTTT. Its translation: CASGTKRKLFF.